This T cell receptor (beta chain) was captured in a study of OX40 agonist ivuxolimab in advanced cancers. Study-wide background: The dose-escalation cohort had hepatocellular carcinoma, melanoma, renal cell or head and neck cancer. Partial responses, seen in three patients, involved one hepatocellular carcinoma and two cutaneous melanomas.

This table comes from immunoSEQ multiplex PCR, and its TCRdb copy is limited to in-frame clones, with some not included. The sample lists about 54,000 clones; approximately 84% were seen once. The trim removed 3 bases at V and 5 bases at J, leaving 4 bases unmatched. The CDR3 consists of 13 residues. CDR1 and CDR2 (germline): GTSNPN, SVGIG (reference sequence). The chain is built from TRBV30 and TRBJ2-3, with TRBD2 matching 8 bases. The specimen was CD4+ or CD8+ T cells sorted from blood, collected in a trial of the OX40 agonist ivuxolimab. The sequence came from an adult with an advanced solid tumor such as melanoma, head and neck, liver or kidney cancer. The CDR3 spells CAWSGGVGDTQYF. The CDR3 DNA is TGTGCCTGGAGCGGGGGGGTTGGAGATACGCAGTATTTT.